This T cell receptor beta chain is from a study of blood T cell repertoires in COVID-19. Those who participated ranged in age from roughly 18 to 90 years and resided in under 25 US areas. Participants reported their clinical history, and cohort assignment relied on those reports. Donors of Cohort 3 who recovered were those that had two negative PCRs, clearance, or symptom resolution. In the original workflow: Reference gene primer amplification gave nucleated cell count estimates. Only in-frame clones appear in the TCRdb table, and some are missing; sequencing was by immunoSEQ multiplex PCR. Clone size and V and J calls were adopted from that table, with D and trimming inferred from the DNA. Here the sample spans under 300,000 clones, 70% to 90% being singletons. Germline CDR1 reads SGHRS; CDR2 reads YFSETQ. The CDR3 contains 16 residues. V lost 2 bases and J lost 4, with 18 bases in between.

This chain connects TRBV5-1 to TRBJ1-1; D unclear. The clonotype comes from a woman in her twenties or thirties who had recovered from COVID-19. The sample was PBMCs or T cells enriched from blood (not recorded which). DNA of the CDR3: TGCGCCAGCAGCTTAAGGAACCCCACGCGAGGCACTGAAGCTTTCTTT. This gives the protein CASSLRNPTRGTEAFF.